The clone carrying this T cell receptor beta chain was seen a single time. Profiling relied on immunoSEQ multiplex PCR, and the TCRdb table lists in-frame clones only, not all of them. The repertoire consists of under 200,000 clones, with 80% to 90% occurring once and the leading ten covering roughly 9.7%. The data were taken from a study of blood T cell repertoires in COVID-19. Study at large: The analysed material was cDNA or gDNA that came from T cells, B-cell-depleted T cells, or PBMCs.

Germline lookup yields CDR1 MNHEY and CDR2 SMNVEV (reference sequence). This CDR3 has 16 residues. V dropped 2 bases and J dropped 6 bases, with 17 bases sitting between them. The rearrangement uses TRBV27 and TRBJ2-1; possible D gene TRBD1, 5 bases. The clonotype comes from an older woman with COVID-19, enrolled during active disease. Material for sequencing was peripheral blood. This CDR3 reads CASSLSDSSPANEQFF. CDR3 sequence (DNA): TGTGCCAGCAGTTTAAGTGACAGTAGTCCCGCCAATGAGCAGTTCTTC.